These 2 T cell receptor beta chains came from one sample sequenced in a study of tacrolimus-resistant gene-edited T cells for transplant recipients. Overlapping CMV pp65 and IE-1 peptide pools stimulated the PBMCs for 6 hours before IFNgamma secretion enrichment. Without any electroporation, unmodified control products were expanded alongside the modified ones. The enriched CMV-specific T cells grew in culture supplemented with recombinant human IL-7 and IL-15. Sequencing used immunoSEQ multiplex PCR; TCRdb keeps in-frame clones, though not all of them. The data show some 760 clones, about 43% seen once. The sample taken for sequencing was a CMV-specific product grown in culture. The receptor set was obtained from a human donor in good health, a blood donor.

The genes are TRBV2 and TRBJ1-3; maybe TRBD1 (5 bases). V was pared by 8 bases and J by 4 bases, with 12 bases between. The germline gives CDR1 SNHLY, CDR2 FYNNEI. This CDR3 contains 13 residues. CDR3 loop: CASGQGSGNTIYF. In nucleotides, the CDR3 is TGTGCCAGCGGTCAGGGCAGCGGAAACACCATATATTTT.

This chain joins TRBV7-2 and TRBJ1-3, with D unresolved. Trimming took 5 bases from V and 0 from J, leaving 5 bases between them. Germline lookup yields CDR1 SGHTA and CDR2 FQGNSA. The CDR3 consists of 13 residues. The chain's CDR3 is CASSQSSGNTIYF. DNA of the CDR3: TGTGCCAGCAGCCAGAGCTCTGGAAACACCATATATTTT.